This T cell receptor (beta chain) was retrieved from a study of T cell responses to AZD1222 COVID-19 vaccine. In germline, CDR1 is MNHEY, CDR2 SVGAGI. Trimming took off 6 bases at V and 4 bases at J, with 16 bases between the two ends. This CDR3 has 14 amino acids. Repertoires were generated with immunoSEQ multiplex PCR, while TCRdb's copy carries only in-frame clones and drops some. The table records about 150,000 clones, around nine tenths of them present only once. The input for sequencing was peripheral blood, taken on day 0 of AZD1222 vaccination. The TCR sequence derives from an adult in good health. The chain combines TRBV6-5 with TRBJ2-7; unclear D gene. CDR3 protein: CASSVHEVTYEQYF. Here the CDR3 DNA reads TGTGCCAGCAGCGTCCACGAAGTAACTTACGAGCAGTACTTC.